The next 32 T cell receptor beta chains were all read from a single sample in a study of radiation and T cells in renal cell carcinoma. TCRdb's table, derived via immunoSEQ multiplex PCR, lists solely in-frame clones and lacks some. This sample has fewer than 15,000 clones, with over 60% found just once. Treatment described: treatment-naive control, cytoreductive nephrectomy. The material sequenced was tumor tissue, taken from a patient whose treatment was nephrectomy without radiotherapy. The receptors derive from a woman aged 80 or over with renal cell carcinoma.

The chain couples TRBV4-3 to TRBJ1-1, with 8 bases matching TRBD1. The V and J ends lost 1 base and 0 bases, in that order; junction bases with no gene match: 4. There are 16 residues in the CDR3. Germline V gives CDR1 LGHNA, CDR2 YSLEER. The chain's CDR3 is CASSQGQGRMNTEAFF. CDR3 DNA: TGCGCCAGCAGCCAAGGACAGGGGCGAATGAACACTGAAGCTTTCTTT.

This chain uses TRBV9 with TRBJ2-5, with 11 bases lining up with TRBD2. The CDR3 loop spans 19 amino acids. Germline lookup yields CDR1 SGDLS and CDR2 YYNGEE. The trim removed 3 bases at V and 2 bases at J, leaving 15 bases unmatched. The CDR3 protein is CASSEHPPGTSGGQETQYF. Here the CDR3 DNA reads TGTGCCAGCAGCGAGCACCCCCCCGGGACTAGCGGAGGGCAAGAGACCCAGTACTTC. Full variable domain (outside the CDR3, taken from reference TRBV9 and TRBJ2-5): DSGVTQTPKHLITATGQRVTLRCSPRSGDLSVYWYQQSLDQGLQFLIQYYNGEERAKGNILERFSAQQFPDLHSELNLSSLELGDSALYFCASSEHPPGTSGGQETQYFGPGTRLLVL.

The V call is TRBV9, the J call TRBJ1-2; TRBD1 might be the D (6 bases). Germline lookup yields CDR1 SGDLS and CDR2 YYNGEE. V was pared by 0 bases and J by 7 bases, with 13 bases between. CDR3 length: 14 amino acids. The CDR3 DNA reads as TGTGCCAGCAGCGTAGTGGAGGGGGTTGGTGGCTACACCTTC. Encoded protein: CASSVVEGVGGYTF.

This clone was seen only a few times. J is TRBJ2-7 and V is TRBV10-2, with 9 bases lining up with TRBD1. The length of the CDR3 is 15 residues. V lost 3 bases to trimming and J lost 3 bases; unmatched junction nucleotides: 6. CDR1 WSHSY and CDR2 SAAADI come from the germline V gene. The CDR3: CASSDPGQGGYEQYF. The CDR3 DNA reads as TGCGCCAGCAGTGACCCGGGACAGGGTGGCTACGAGCAGTACTTC.

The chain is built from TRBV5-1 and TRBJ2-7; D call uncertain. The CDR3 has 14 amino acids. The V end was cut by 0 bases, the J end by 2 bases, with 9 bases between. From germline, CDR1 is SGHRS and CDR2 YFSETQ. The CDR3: CASSLDGRTYEQYF. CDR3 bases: TGCGCCAGCAGCTTGGACGGCCGTACCTACGAGCAGTACTTC.

CDR3 DNA: TGCGCCAGCAGCTTCAACGGAGGAGAGGGGGAAAAACTGTTTTTT. It encodes CASSFNGGEGEKLFF. J is TRBJ1-4 and V is TRBV5-1, with D maybe TRBD1 (5 bases). CDR3 length equals 15 residues. Trimming stripped 2 bases from V and 8 bases from J, with 16 bases between. Germline values: CDR1 SGHRS, CDR2 YFSETQ.

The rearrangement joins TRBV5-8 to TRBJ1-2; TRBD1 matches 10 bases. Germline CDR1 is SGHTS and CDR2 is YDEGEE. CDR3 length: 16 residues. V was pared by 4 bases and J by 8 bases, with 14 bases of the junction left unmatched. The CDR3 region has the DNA TGTGCCAGCAGCGCCAGTGTTGTGACAGGGGGCGTCGGCTACACCTTC. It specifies CASSASVVTGGVGYTF.

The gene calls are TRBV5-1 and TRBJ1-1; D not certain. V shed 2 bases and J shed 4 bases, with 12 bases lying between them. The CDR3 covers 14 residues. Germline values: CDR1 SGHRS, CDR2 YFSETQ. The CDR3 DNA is TGCGCCAGCAGCTTCGGGGAGGGCGGCACTGAAGCTTTCTTT. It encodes CASSFGEGGTEAFF.

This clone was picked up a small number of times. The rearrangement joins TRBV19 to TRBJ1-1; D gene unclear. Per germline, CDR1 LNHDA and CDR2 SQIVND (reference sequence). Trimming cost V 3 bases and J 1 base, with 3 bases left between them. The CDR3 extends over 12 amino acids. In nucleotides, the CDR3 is TGTGCCAGTAGTATCGGGAACACTGAAGCTTTCTTT. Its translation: CASSIGNTEAFF.

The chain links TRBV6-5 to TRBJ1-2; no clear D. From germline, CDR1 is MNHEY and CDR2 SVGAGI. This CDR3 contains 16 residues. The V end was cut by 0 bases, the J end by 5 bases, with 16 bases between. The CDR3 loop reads CASSYSGGGPKYGYTF. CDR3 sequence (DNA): TGTGCCAGCAGTTACTCGGGAGGCGGTCCAAAATATGGCTACACCTTC.

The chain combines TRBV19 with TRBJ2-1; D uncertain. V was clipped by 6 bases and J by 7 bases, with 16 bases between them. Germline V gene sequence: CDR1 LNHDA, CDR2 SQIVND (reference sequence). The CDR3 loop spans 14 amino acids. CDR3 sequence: CASSPWMVSNEQFF. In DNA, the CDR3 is TGTGCCAGTAGCCCCTGGATGGTCTCGAATGAGCAGTTCTTC.

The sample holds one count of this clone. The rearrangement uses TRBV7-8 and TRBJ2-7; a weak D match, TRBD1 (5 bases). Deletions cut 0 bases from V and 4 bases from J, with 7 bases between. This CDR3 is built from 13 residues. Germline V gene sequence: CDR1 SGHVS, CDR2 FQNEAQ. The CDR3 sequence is CASSLANRYEQYV. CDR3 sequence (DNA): TGTGCCAGCAGCTTAGCGAACAGGTACGAGCAGTACGTC.

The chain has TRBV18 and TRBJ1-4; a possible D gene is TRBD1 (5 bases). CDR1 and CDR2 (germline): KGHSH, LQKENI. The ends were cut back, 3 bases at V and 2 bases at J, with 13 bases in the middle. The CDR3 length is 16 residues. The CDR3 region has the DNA TGTGCCAGCTCACCTAGTATCGGGGGTACTAATGAAAAACTGTTTTTT. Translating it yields CASSPSIGGTNEKLFF.

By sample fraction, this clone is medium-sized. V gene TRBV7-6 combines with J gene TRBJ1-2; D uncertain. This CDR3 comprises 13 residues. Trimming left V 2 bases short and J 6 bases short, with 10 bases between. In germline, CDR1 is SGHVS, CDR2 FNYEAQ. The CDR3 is CASSLQQLNGYTF. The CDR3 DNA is TGTGCCAGCAGCTTACAACAGCTTAATGGCTACACCTTC.

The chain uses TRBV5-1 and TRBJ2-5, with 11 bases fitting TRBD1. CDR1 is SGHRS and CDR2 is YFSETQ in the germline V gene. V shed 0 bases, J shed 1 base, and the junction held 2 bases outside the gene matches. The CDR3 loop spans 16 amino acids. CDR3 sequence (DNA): TGCGCCAGCAGCTTGGCTGGGACAGGGGGCCAAGAGACCCAGTACTTC. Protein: CASSLAGTGGQETQYF. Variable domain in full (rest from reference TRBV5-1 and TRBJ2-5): KAGVTQTPRYLIKTRGQQVTLSCSPISGHRSVSWYQQTPGQGLQFLFEYFSETQRNKGNFPGRFSGRQFSNSRSEMNVSTLELGDSALYLCASSLAGTGGQETQYFGPGTRLLVL.

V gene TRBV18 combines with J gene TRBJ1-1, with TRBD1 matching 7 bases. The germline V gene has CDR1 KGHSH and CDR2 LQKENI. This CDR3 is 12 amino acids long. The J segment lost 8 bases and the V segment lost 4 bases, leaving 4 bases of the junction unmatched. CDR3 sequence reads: CASSQGAGEAFF. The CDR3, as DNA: TGTGCCAGCTCACAGGGGGCTGGGGAAGCTTTCTTT.

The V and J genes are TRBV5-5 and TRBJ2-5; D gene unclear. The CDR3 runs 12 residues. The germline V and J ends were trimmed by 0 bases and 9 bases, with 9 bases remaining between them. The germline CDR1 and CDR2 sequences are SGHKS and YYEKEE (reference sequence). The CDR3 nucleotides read TGTGCCAGCAGCTTGGCAAGGGCTGCCCAGTACTTC. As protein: CASSLARAAQYF.

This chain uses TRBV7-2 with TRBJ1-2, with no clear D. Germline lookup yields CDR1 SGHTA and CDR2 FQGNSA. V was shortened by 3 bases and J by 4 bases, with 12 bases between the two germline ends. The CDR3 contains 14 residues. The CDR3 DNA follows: TGTGCCAGCAGCTTTACCCCGACGGGCTATGGCTACACCTTC. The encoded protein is CASSFTPTGYGYTF.

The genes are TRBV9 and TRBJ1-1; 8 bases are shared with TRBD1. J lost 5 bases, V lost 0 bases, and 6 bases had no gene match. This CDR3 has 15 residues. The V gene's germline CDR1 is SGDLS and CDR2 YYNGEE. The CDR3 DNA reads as TGTGCCAGCAGCGTAGCGTCTGGACAGGGAACTGAAGCTTTCTTT. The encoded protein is CASSVASGQGTEAFF.

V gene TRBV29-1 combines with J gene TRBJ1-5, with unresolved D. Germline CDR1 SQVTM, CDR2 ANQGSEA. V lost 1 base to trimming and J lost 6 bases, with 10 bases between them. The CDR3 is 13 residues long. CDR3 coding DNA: TGCAGCGTTGAAGGGGCCCGCGGTCAGCCCCAGCATTTT. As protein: CSVEGARGQPQHF. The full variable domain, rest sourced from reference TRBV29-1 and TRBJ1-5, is SAVISQKPSRDICQRGTSLTIQCQVDSQVTMMFWYRQQPGQSLTLIATANQGSEATYESGFVIDKFPISRPNLTFSTLTVSNMSPEDSSIYLCSVEGARGQPQHFGDGTRLSIL.

The CDR3 region is CASSRGGNTGELFF. CDR3 bases: TGCGCCAGCAGCCGGGGGGGGAACACCGGGGAGCTGTTTTTT. This rearrangement joins TRBV4-1 to TRBJ2-2, with 7 bases fitting TRBD2. Trimming cost V 4 bases and J 1 base; bases outside gene matches: 0. Germline V lookup: CDR1 MGHRA, CDR2 YSYEKL. The CDR3 covers 14 residues.

The DNA for the CDR3 is TGCGCCAGCAGTACCAATTGGGGGGGCCACAATGAGCAGTTCTTC. It yields the protein CASSTNWGGHNEQFF. The rearrangement joins TRBV5-1 to TRBJ2-1; possible D gene TRBD2, 7 bases. The CDR3 has 15 amino acids. Trimming shortened V by 5 bases and J by 5 bases, and 17 bases separated the two germline ends. Germline CDR1 reads SGHRS; CDR2 reads YFSETQ.

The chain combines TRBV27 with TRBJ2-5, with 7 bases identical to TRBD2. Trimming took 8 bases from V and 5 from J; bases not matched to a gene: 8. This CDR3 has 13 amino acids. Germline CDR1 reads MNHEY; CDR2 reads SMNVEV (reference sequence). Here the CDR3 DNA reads TGTGCCAGCTTTCGGGGGGTGGGGGAGACCCAGTACTTC. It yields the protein CASFRGVGETQYF.

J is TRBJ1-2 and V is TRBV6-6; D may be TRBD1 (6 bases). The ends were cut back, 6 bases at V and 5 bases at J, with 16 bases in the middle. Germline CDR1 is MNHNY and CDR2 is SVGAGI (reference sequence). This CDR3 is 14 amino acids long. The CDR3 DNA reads TGTGCCAGCAGCCCAGGACAGTTAACTTATGGCTACACCTTC. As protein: CASSPGQLTYGYTF.

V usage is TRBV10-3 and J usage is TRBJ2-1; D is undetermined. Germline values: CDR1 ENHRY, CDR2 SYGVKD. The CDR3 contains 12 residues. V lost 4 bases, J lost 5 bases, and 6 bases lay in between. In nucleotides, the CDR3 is TGTGCCATCAGTGCCAGGAACAATGAGCAGTTCTTC. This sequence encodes CAISARNNEQFF.

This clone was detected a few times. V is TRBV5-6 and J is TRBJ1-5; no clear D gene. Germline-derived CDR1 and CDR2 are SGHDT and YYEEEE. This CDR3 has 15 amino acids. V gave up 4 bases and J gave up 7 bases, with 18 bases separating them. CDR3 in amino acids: CASSRWAFGVQPQHF. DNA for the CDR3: TGTGCCAGCAGCCGGTGGGCCTTTGGGGTCCAGCCCCAGCATTTT.

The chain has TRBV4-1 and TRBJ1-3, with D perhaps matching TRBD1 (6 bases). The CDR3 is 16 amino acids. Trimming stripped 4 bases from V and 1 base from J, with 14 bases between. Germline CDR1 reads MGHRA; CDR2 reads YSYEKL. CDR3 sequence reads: CASSPPPGHSGNTIYF. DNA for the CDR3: TGCGCCAGCAGCCCCCCCCCGGGACATTCTGGAAACACCATATATTTT.

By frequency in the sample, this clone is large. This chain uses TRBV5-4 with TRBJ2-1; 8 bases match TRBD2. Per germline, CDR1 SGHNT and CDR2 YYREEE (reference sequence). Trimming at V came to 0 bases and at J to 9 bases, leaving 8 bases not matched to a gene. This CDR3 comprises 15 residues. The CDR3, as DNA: TGTGCCAGCAGCTTGGGATCGGGAACTAGCGGTGAGCAGTTCTTC. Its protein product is CASSLGSGTSGEQFF.

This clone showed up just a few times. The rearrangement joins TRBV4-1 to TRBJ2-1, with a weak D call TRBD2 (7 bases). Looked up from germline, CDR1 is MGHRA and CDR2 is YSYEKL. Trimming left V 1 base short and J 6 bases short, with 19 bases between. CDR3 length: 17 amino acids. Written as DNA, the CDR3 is TGCGCCAGCAGCCAAGTTTTTCGGGGGGCCACAGGCAATGAGCAGTTCTTC. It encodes CASSQVFRGATGNEQFF.

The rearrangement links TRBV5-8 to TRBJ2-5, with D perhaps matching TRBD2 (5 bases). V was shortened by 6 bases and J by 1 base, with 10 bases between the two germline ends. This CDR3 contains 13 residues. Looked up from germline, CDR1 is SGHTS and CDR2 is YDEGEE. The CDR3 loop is CASNLGSQETQYF. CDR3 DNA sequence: TGTGCCAGCAACCTGGGGAGCCAAGAGACCCAGTACTTC.

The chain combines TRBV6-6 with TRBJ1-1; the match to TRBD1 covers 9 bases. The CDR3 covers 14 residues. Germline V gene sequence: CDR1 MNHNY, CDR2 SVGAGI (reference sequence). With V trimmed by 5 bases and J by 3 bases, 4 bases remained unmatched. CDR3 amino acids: CASSARTGDTEAFF. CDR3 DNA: TGTGCCAGCAGTGCTAGGACAGGGGACACTGAAGCTTTCTTT.

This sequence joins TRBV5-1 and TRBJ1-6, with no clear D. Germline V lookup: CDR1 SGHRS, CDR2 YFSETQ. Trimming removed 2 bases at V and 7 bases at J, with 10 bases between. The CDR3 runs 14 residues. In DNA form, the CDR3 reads TGCGCCAGCAGCTTCGGCGGGGAAAATTCACCCCTCCACTTT. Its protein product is CASSFGGENSPLHF. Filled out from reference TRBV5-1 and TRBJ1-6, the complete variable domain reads KAGVTQTPRYLIKTRGQQVTLSCSPISGHRSVSWYQQTPGQGLQFLFEYFSETQRNKGNFPGRFSGRQFSNSRSEMNVSTLELGDSALYLCASSFGGENSPLHFGNGTRLTVT.